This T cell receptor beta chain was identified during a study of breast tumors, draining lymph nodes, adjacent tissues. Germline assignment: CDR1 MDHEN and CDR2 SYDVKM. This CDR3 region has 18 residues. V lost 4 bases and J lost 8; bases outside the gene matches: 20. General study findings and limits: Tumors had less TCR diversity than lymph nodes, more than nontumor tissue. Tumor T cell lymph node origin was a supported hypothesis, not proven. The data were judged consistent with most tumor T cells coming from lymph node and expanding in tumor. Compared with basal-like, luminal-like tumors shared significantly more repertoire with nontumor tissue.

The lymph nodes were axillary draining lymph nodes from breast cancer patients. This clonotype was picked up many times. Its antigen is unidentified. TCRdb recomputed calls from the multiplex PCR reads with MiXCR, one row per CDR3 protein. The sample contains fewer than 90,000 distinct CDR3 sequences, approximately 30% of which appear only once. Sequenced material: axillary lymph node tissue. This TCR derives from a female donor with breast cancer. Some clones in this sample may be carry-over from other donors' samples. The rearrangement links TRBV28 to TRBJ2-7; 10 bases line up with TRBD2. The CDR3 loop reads CASSSHSGGPSGRNQQYF. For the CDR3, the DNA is TGTGCCAGCAGTTCGCACTCCGGCGGTCCTAGCGGGAGAAATCAGCAGTACTTC.